This T cell receptor beta chain originates from a study of T cell responses to AZD1222 COVID-19 vaccine (dated by TCRdb to the early 2020s). Background for the entire study: AZD1222 recipients with second doses at about 4 weeks or about 12 weeks were pooled, because spike-specific TCR depth and breadth did not differ between schedules. Trial participants were enrolled into age subgroups of 18-55, 56-69 and 70-plus years, which contained 148, 28 and 57 TCR-sequenced participants, respectively. TCR sequencing covered roughly 230 trial participants: 207 given two doses of AZD1222 and 26 given two doses of MenACWY control vaccine.

At the junction V is shortened by 3 bases and J by 2 bases; bases outside the gene matches: 4. Inclusive of the bounding cysteine and phenylalanine, the CDR3 is 15 residues long. Just the 45-base CDR3 DNA is kept, in frame starting at base 1. The germline V gene supplies CDR1 SGHTA and CDR2 FQGNSA. With respect to this clone: The antigen it recognizes is unknown. Per-base qualities were not stored, and no clone one base away is much larger.

The research as a whole found: After two AZD1222 doses, spike-specific TCR breadth and depth were significantly higher than at day 0 and than in MenACWY recipients. Conclusions about previously exposed vaccinees were limited because only six AZD1222 recipients were SARS-CoV-2 seropositive at baseline. Nearly half of unique spike-specific TCRs reportedly recognized epitopes outside regions mutated in the B.1.351 and B.1.1.7 variants. The 56-69-year group was small, and its depth increase did not reach significance, likely because of low power. Participants were mostly white British, with more females than males. The authors suggested clonal diversity may have been underestimated. CD4 TCRs associated with the vaccine covered the entire spike protein, and the dominant responses were in regions 160-218 and 743-854. No day 14 peak-response samples were available, so repertoires were characterized only after the peak T cell response.

The CDR3 regions of human TCRbeta chains were subjected to immunosequencing. As for the original processing: TCRs in the repertoires were matched against a reference library of SARS-CoV-2-specific TCRs that had been generated with the MIRA antigen-specificity platform. Breadth was defined as the fraction of unique TCRs that were SARS-CoV-2-associated, and depth was defined as the fraction of total T cells that were SARS-CoV-2-associated. Using the MIRA data, each spike-specific TCR was assigned both to the spike region to which the TCR was reactive and to a CD4 or CD8 class. Log10-transformed breadth and depth values were compared by one-way ANOVA with Sidak's multiple comparisons tests. TCRdb stores this immuneACCESS table with in-frame sequences only. Part of the clones is absent; in the studies checked, under half of the shortfall reflects unresolved V genes, and no reason is known for the rest. That table gives V, J and clone size, and the DNA gave D and trimming. Within this sample are fewer than 250,000 clones, with around 92% of them counted one time only. The top ten clones comprise over 1% of the sample.

The time point label here, explained by the study, means: baseline before first vaccination. The vaccinee samples were drawn from two UK trials, COV001 and COV002, one of which was a single-blind randomized controlled phase 2/3 trial testing AZD1222 (ChAdOx1 nCoV-19) in healthy adults. Trial participant PBMC samples were collected at day 0 and day 28 after the second dose for TCRbeta chain sequencing. The chain was built from TRBV7-2 and TRBJ2-3, and 8 junction bases match TRBD2. The receptor was isolated from an adult in good health. The source was peripheral blood, collected on day 0 of AZD1222 vaccination. This receptor carries the CDR3 CASSLGLGNTDTQYF. The nucleotides read TGTGCCAGCAGCTTGGGACTAGGGAACACAGATACGCAGTATTTT. Supplemented by the reference TRBV7-2 and TRBJ2-3 proteins around the CDR3, the complete variable domain is GAGVSQSPSNKVTEKGKDVELRCDPISGHTALYWYRQSLGQGLEFLIYFQGNSAPDKSGLPSDRFSAERTGGSVSTLTIQRTQQEDSAVYLCASSLGLGNTDTQYFGPGTRLTVL.